These 18 T cell receptor beta chains came from one sample sequenced in a study of Graves' ophthalmopathy and Graves' hyperthyroidism. RNA transcripts served as template for amplifying TCR beta CDR3 sequences. RT-PCR in the first round used HTBI primers; a second-round multiplex PCR followed. TCRdb re-derived calls from the multiplex PCR reads in MiXCR, one entry per CDR3 protein. The sample holds about 740,000 distinct CDR3 sequences, approximately 40% seen once. The source material was peripheral blood. These receptors came from an adult man with Graves' ophthalmopathy.

The chain recombines TRBV29-1 with TRBJ1-2; perhaps TRBD1 as D (6 bases). Germline assignment: CDR1 SQVTM and CDR2 ANQGSEA. The CDR3 contains 15 residues. In DNA form, the CDR3 reads TGCGCCAGCAGCCAAGTTCAAGGGGGGCCTTTAGGCTACACCTTC. Encoded protein: CASSQVQGGPLGYTF.

At least ten counts were recorded for this clonotype. The chain combines TRBV10-3 with TRBJ1-2; the D is unclear. V was cut by 10 bases and J by 7 bases, with 25 bases left in between. This CDR3 has 15 residues. The germline CDR1 and CDR2 sequences are ENHRY and SYGVKD. CDR3 residues: CASSRTDRGVGGYTF. For the CDR3, the DNA is TGTGCCAGCAGCAGGACGGATCGCGGGGTTGGTGGCTACACCTTC.

This sequence joins TRBV2 and TRBJ1-5; no clear D gene. The germline V and J ends were trimmed by 2 bases and 7 bases, with 12 bases remaining between them. The CDR3 contains 14 residues. Germline CDR1 SNHLY, CDR2 FYNNEI. CDR3 region: CASSERGSWQPQHF. The CDR3 region has the DNA TGTGCCAGCAGTGAACGCGGGTCTTGGCAGCCCCAGCATTTT.

The V and J genes are TRBV11-2 and TRBJ1-4; unclear D gene. The germline V gene encodes CDR1 SGHAT and CDR2 FQNNGV. CDR3 size: 16 residues. V lost 0 bases to trimming and J lost 4 bases, with 12 bases between them. The CDR3 DNA sequence: TGTGCCAGCAGCTTAGAAATGCCCGGGGTTAATGAAAAACTGTTTTTT. Its translation: CASSLEMPGVNEKLFF.

Remarks on this clonotype: This may stem from a read error, because a much larger clone lies one nucleotide away. V usage is TRBV10-3 and J usage is TRBJ2-5; 8 bases match TRBD1. Germline V gene lookup returns CDR1 ENHRY and CDR2 SYGVKD. The CDR3 consists of 14 residues. The CDR3: CVISESGGRKTQYF. Written as DNA, the CDR3 is TGTGTCATCAGTGAGTCAGGGGGCAGGAAGACCCAGTACTTC.

V usage is TRBV10-1 and J usage is TRBJ1-2; D is unresolved. Trimming pared 2 bases from V and 2 bases from J, leaving 12 bases between. This CDR3 is built from 15 residues. The V gene's germline CDR1 is WNHNN and CDR2 SYGVQD (reference sequence). The CDR3 DNA reads as TGCGCCAGCAGTGAGAGGAGACACGAGAACTATGGCTACACCTTC. This sequence encodes CASSERRHENYGYTF.

The genes are TRBV9 and TRBJ2-7; 8 nucleotides align to TRBD1. The CDR3 is 14 amino acids. V was pared by 2 bases and J by 3 bases, with 4 bases of the junction left unmatched. Germline V CDR1 and CDR2: SGDLS, YYNGEE. The CDR3 protein is CASSVGDRNYEQYV. DNA for the CDR3: TGTGCCAGCAGCGTGGGGGACAGGAACTACGAGCAGTACGTC.

This chain connects TRBV10-2 to TRBJ2-7, with 10 bases matching TRBD2. The CDR3 is 16 amino acids. CDR1 is WSHSY and CDR2 is SAAADI in the germline V gene. Trimming removed 5 bases from V and 3 bases from J; junction bases left unmatched: 10. The CDR3 DNA reads as TGCGCCAGCAGTTACAGCGGACTAGCGGTTTACTACGAGCAGTACTTC. It translates to CASSYSGLAVYYEQYF.

The DNA for the CDR3 is TGTGCTAGAGCCGCGCCTACTAGAGGGTCACCCCTCCACTTT. It codes for CARAAPTRGSPLHF. J is TRBJ1-6 and V is TRBV11-2; D is unclear. Germline CDR1 SGHAT, CDR2 FQNNGV. This CDR3 is built from 14 residues.

The V gene is TRBV19, the J gene TRBJ2-7; 9 positions agree with TRBD1. The CDR3 extends over 13 amino acids. The V segment lost 8 bases and the J segment 2 bases; nucleotides outside the gene matches: 4. CDR1 and CDR2 (germline): LNHDA, SQIVND (reference sequence). The CDR3 nucleotides read TGTGCCAGTCGGGACAGGGCTACCTACGAGCAGTACTTC. Amino acids: CASRDRATYEQYF.

This clonotype was recorded many times. The chain joins TRBV2 to TRBJ2-7; D is undetermined. Trimming pared 3 bases from V and 2 bases from J, leaving 11 bases between. The CDR3 consists of 14 residues. Germline assignment: CDR1 SNHLY and CDR2 FYNNEI. CDR3 in DNA: TGTGCCAGCAGTGACTCAGGTGAAACCTACGAGCAGTACTTC. Protein product: CASSDSGETYEQYF.

This clonotype was counted at least ten times. The CDR3 sequence: CASGVKGHRSMKAFF. As DNA, the CDR3 is TGTGCCAGTGGAGTCAAGGGACACCGAAGTATGAAAGCTTTCTTT. The rearrangement uses TRBV19 and TRBJ1-1; a possible D gene is TRBD1 (6 bases). Germline CDR1 and CDR2: LNHDA and SQIVND (reference sequence). Trimming took 8 bases from V and 9 from J, leaving 25 bases between them. This CDR3 is built from 15 residues. Full variable domain (rest looked up from reference TRBV19 and TRBJ1-1): DGGITQSPKYLFRKEGQNVTLSCEQNLNHDAMYWYRQDPGQGLRLIYYSQIVNDFQKGDIAEGYSVSREKKESFPLTVTSAQKNPTAFYLCASGVKGHRSMKAFFGQGTRLTVV.

This clonotype was seen ten or more times. V is TRBV10-2 and J is TRBJ2-5; 16 bases match TRBD2. This CDR3 is 19 amino acids long. The trim removed 3 bases at V and 2 bases at J, leaving 9 bases unmatched. Per the germline V gene, CDR1 is WSHSY and CDR2 is SAAADI. CDR3 amino acids: CASSDSSGLAGGPQETQYF. Here the CDR3 DNA reads TGCGCCAGCAGTGATTCTTCGGGACTAGCGGGAGGGCCACAAGAGACCCAGTACTTC.

This clonotype was detected a few times. The J gene is TRBJ2-7, the V gene TRBV9; tentatively, D is TRBD2 (6 bases). V lost 4 bases, J lost 0 bases, and 11 bases lay in between. The CDR3 covers 14 residues. Germline lookup yields CDR1 SGDLS and CDR2 YYNGEE. The CDR3 sequence is CASSSGGDSYEQYF. CDR3 in DNA: TGTGCCAGCAGCTCCGGGGGTGACTCCTACGAGCAGTACTTC.

The chain uses TRBV7-2 and TRBJ2-2; D is undetermined. The V gene's germline CDR1 is SGHTA and CDR2 FQGNSA. V gave up 5 bases and J gave up 2 bases, with 12 bases separating them. CDR3 size: 15 residues. The CDR3 here is CASSLHSVNTGELFF. CDR3 nucleotide sequence: TGTGCCAGCAGCCTTCATTCAGTCAACACCGGGGAGCTGTTTTTT.

This clonotype turned up a few times. J is TRBJ1-2 and V is TRBV25-1; 8 bases align to TRBD1. Germline V CDR1 and CDR2: MGHDK, SYGVNS. The CDR3 loop spans 15 amino acids. V shed 5 bases, J shed 3 bases, and the junction held 8 bases outside the gene matches. The CDR3 loop is CASSLESTGDYGYTF. The CDR3 DNA reads TGTGCCAGCAGTTTAGAGTCGACAGGGGACTATGGCTACACCTTC.

This chain links TRBV15 with TRBJ2-5; a possible D gene is TRBD1 (7 bases). Per germline, CDR1 LNHNV and CDR2 YYDKDF (reference sequence). The CDR3 is made up of 15 amino acids. Between the trimmed V and J ends, which lost 5 bases and 5 bases, there was a span of 18 bases. Here the CDR3 reads CATSGGSTGSETQYF. The CDR3 bases are TGTGCCACCAGCGGGGGGTCGACAGGGTCGGAGACCCAGTACTTC.

The sample holds a few counts of this clonotype. The chain uses TRBV28 and TRBJ1-2; no clear D gene. The CDR3 length is 12 residues. V was cut by 5 bases and J by 7 bases, with 11 bases left in between. The germline CDR1 and CDR2 sequences are MDHEN and SYDVKM. The CDR3 region is CASSQQRSGYTF. Here the CDR3 DNA reads TGTGCCAGCAGTCAACAGAGGAGTGGCTACACCTTC.